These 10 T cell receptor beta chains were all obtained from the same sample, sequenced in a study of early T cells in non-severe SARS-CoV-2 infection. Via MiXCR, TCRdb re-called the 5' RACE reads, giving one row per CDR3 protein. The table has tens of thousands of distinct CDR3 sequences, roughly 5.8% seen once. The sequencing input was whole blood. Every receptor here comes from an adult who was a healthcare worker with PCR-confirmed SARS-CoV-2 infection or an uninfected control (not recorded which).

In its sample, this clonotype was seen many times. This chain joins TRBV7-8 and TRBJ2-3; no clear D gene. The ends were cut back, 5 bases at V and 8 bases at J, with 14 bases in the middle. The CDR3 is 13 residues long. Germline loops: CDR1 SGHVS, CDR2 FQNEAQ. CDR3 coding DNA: TGTGCCAGCAGCCCCGTGAGTGGCCGTACGCAGTATTTT. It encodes CASSPVSGRTQYF.

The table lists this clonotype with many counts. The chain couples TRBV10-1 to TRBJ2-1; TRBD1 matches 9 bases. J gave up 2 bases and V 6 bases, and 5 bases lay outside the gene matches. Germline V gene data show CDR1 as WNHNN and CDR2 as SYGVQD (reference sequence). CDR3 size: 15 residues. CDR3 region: CASSWTGAAYNEQFF. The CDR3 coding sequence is TGCGCCAGCAGCTGGACAGGGGCGGCCTACAATGAGCAGTTCTTC.

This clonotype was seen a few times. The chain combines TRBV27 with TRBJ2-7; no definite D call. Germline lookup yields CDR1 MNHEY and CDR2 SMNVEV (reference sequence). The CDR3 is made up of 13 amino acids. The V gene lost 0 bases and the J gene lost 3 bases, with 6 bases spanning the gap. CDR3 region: CASSLSRHYEQYF. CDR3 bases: TGTGCCAGCAGTTTATCCCGTCACTACGAGCAGTACTTC.

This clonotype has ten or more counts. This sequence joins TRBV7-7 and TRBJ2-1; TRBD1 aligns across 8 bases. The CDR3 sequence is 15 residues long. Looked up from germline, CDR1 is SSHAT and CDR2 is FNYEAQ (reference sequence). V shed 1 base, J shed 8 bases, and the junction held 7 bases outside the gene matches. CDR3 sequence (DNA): TGTGCCAGCAGCTTAGGGACAGGGCCCCAATATGAGCAGTTCTTC. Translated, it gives CASSLGTGPQYEQFF.

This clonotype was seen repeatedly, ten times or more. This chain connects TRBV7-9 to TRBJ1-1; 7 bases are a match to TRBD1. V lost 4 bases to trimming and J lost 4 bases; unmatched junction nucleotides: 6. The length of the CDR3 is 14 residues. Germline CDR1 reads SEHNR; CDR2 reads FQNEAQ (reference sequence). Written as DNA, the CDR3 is TGTGCCAGCAGCTCGGAGGCAGGGGGCACTGAAGCTTTCTTT. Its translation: CASSSEAGGTEAFF.

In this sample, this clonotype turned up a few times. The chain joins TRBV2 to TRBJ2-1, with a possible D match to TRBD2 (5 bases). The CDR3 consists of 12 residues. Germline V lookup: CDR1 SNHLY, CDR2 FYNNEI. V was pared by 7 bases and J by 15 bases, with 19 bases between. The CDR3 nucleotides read TGTGCCAGCACCTTAGGGAGTGGAATCGGGTTCTTC. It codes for CASTLGSGIGFF.

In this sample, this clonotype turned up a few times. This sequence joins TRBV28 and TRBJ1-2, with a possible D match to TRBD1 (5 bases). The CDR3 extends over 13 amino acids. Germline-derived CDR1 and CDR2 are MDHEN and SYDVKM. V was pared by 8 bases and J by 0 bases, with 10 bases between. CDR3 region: CASWDVSNYGYTF. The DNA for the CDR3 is TGTGCCAGCTGGGACGTATCTAACTATGGCTACACCTTC.

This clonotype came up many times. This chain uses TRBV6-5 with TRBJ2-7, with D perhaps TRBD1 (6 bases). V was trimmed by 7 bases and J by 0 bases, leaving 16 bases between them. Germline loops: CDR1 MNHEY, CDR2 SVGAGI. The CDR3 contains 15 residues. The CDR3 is CASTLTGSRSYEQYF. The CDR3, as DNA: TGTGCCAGCACCCTTACAGGGTCCCGCTCCTACGAGCAGTACTTC.

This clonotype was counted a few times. The CDR3, as DNA: TGTGCCAGCAGCGCGGACAGGCCCTTAACCTACGAGCAGTACTTC. It encodes CASSADRPLTYEQYF. The chain recombines TRBV5-6 with TRBJ2-7; 7 nucleotides align to TRBD1. The CDR3 extends over 15 amino acids. The trim removed 4 bases at V and 2 bases at J, leaving 9 bases unmatched. Germline V gives CDR1 SGHDT, CDR2 YYEEEE.

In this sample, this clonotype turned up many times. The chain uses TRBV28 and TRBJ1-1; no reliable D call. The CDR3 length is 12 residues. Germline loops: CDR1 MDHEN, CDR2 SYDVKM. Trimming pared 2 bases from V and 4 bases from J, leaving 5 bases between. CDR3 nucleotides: TGTGCCAGCAGTTTACAGAGCACTGAAGCTTTCTTT. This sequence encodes CASSLQSTEAFF.